The clone carrying this T cell receptor beta chain was seen a few times. The antigen is unknown. A much larger clone sits a single nucleotide away, making a read error possible. In the original analysis: Clinicopathological groups differed in CDR3, with these differences serving to build a distant-metastasis classifier for papillary thyroid cancer. TCRdb re-processed the PCR reads through MiXCR. Here the V and J calls rest on TCRdb's processing, not on the authors' analysis. Altogether about 92,000 clones are present, under 15% being singletons, with the ten largest covering around 3.3%. No treatment had been given to any patient before thyroid surgery. V shed 6 bases and J shed 12 bases, with 20 bases lying between them. The germline gives CDR1 ENHRY, CDR2 SYGVKD. This CDR3 is built from 13 residues. This sample is part of a study of metastatic and nonmetastatic thyroid tumors. The overall study: It was across blood and tumor or nodule tissue from malignant and benign thyroid patients that repertoires were compared.

Broader study findings: Within blood and tumor, benign nodules reportedly had significantly lower TCR beta diversity than malignant thyroid tumors did.

This chain uses TRBV10-3 with TRBJ1-1; D uncertain. Sequences were obtained from blood. The receptor comes from a female donor with papillary thyroid cancer or a benign thyroid nodule (not recorded which). Some clones in this sample may be carry-over from other donors' samples. This CDR3 reads CAIRKTENLESFF. For the CDR3, the DNA is TGTGCCATCAGGAAGACTGAAAACCTGGAATCTTTCTTT.